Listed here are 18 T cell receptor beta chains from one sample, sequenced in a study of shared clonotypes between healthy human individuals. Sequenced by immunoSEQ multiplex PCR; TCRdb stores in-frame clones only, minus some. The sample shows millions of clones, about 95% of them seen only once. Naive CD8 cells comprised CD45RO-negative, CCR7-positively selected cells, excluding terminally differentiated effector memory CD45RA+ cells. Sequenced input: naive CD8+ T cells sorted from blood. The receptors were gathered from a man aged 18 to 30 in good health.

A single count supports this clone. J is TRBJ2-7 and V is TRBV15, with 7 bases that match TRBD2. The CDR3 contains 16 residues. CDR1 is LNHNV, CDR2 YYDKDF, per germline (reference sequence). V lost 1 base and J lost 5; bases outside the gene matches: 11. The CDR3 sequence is CATSRVPGLSAHEQYF. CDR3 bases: TGTGCCACCAGCAGAGTCCCGGGACTATCAGCCCACGAGCAGTACTTC.

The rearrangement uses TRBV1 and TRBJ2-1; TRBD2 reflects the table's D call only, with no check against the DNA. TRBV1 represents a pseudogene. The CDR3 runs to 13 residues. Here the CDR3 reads CTRGTSGMTEQFF. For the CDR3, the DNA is TGCACCAGGGGGACTAGCGGGATGACTGAGCAGTTCTTC.

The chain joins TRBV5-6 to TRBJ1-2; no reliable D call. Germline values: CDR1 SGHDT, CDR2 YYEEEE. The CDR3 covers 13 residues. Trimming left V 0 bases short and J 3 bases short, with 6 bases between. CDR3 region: CASSLEAYYGYTF. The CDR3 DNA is TGTGCCAGCAGCTTGGAGGCCTACTATGGCTACACCTTC.

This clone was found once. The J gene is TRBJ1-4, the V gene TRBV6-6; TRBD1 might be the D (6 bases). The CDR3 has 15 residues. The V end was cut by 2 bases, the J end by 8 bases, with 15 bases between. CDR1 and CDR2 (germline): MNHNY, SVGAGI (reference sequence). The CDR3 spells CASSYTPEGQEKLFF. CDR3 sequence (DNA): TGTGCCAGCAGTTACACCCCGGAGGGACAAGAAAAACTGTTTTTT.

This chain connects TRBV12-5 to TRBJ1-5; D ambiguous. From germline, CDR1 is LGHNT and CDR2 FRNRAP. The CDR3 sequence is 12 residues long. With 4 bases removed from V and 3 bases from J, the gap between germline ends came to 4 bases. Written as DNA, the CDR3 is TGTGCTAGTGGTTCATACAATCAGCCCCAGCATTTT. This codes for CASGSYNQPQHF.

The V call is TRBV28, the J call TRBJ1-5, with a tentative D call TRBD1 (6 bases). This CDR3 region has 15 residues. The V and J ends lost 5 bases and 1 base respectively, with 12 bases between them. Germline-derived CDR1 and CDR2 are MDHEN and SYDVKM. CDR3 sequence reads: CASSRAGESNQPQHF. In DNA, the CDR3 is TGTGCCAGCAGTCGAGCAGGGGAGAGCAATCAGCCCCAGCATTTT.

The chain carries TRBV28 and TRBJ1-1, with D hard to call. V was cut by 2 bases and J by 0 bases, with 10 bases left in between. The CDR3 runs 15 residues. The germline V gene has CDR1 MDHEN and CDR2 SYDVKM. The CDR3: CASSLGEAMNTEAFF. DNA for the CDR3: TGTGCCAGCAGTTTAGGTGAAGCTATGAACACTGAAGCTTTCTTT.

Here the CDR3 reads CASSLIHYNEQFF. CDR3 nucleotide sequence: TGTGCCAGCAGCTTAATCCACTACAATGAGCAGTTCTTC. The J gene is TRBJ2-1, the V gene TRBV7-2; D call uncertain. Per germline, CDR1 SGHTA and CDR2 FQGNSA. V lost 2 bases and J lost 3, with 5 bases in between. The CDR3 extends over 13 amino acids. Full variable domain (missing parts from reference TRBV7-2 and TRBJ2-1): GAGVSQSPSNKVTEKGKDVELRCDPISGHTALYWYRQSLGQGLEFLIYFQGNSAPDKSGLPSDRFSAERTGGSVSTLTIQRTQQEDSAVYLCASSLIHYNEQFFGPGTRLTVL.

CDR3 loop: CASSSRGDGYTF. The CDR3, as DNA: TGTGCCAGCAGCTCTAGAGGCGATGGCTACACCTTC. The gene calls are TRBV7-9 and TRBJ1-2; D call uncertain. The CDR3 runs to 12 residues. The V gene lost 4 bases and the J gene lost 6 bases, with 9 bases spanning the gap. CDR1 and CDR2 (germline): SEHNR, FQNEAQ (reference sequence).

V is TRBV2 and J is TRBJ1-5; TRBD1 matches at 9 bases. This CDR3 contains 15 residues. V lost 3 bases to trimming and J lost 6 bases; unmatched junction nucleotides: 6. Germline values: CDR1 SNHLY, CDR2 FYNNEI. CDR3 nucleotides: TGTGCCAGCAGTGAGGATGGACAGGGGTTTCAGCCCCAGCATTTT. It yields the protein CASSEDGQGFQPQHF.

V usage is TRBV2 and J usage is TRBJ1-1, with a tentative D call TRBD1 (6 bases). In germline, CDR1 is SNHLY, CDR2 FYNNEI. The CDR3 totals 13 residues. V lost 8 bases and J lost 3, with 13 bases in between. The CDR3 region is CASGGGQYTEAFF. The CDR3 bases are TGTGCCAGCGGAGGAGGACAGTACACTGAAGCTTTCTTT. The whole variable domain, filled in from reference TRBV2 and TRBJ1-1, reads EPEVTQTPSHQVTQMGQEVILRCVPISNHLYFYWYRQILGQKVEFLVSFYNNEISEKSEIFDDQFSVERPDGSNFTLKIRSTKLEDSAMYFCASGGGQYTEAFFGQGTRLTVV.

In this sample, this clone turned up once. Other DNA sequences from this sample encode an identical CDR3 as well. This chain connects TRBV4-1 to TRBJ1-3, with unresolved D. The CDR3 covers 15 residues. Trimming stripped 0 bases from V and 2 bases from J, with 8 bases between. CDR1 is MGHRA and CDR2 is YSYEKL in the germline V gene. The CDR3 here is CASSQDRTTGNTIYF. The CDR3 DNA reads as TGCGCCAGCAGCCAAGATCGAACAACTGGAAACACCATATATTTT.

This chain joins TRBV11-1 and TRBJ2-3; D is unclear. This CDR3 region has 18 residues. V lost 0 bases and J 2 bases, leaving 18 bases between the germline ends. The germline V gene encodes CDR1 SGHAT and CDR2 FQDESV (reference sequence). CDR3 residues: CASSLAPAEGDPTDTQYF. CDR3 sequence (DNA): TGTGCCAGCAGCTTAGCTCCGGCCGAAGGCGACCCCACAGATACGCAGTATTTT.

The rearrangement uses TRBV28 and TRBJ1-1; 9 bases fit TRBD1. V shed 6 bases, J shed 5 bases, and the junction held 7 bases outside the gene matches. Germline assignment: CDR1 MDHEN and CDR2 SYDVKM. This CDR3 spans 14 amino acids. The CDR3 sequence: CASSTGGLRTEAFF. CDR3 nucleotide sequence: TGTGCCAGCAGCACAGGGGGCCTGAGGACTGAAGCTTTCTTT.

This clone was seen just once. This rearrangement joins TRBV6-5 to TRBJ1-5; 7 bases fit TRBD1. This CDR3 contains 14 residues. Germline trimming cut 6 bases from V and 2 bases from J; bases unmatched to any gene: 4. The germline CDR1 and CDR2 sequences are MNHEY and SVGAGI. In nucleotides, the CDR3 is TGTGCCAGCAGGGAGGGGGCTGGCAATCAGCCCCAGCATTTT. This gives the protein CASREGAGNQPQHF.

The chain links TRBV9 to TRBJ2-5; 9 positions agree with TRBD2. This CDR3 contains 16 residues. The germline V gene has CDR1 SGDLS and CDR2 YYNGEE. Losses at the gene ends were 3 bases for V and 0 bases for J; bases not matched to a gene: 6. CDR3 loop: CASSETGLADQETQYF. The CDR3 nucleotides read TGTGCCAGCAGCGAGACGGGACTAGCAGACCAAGAGACCCAGTACTTC.

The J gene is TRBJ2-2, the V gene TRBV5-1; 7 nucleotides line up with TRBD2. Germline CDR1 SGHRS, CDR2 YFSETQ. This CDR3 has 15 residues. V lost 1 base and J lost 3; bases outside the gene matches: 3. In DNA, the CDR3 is TGCGCCAGCAGCTTGTCGGGGGGTTACACCGGGGAGCTGTTTTTT. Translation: CASSLSGGYTGELFF. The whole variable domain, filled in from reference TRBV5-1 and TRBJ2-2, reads KAGVTQTPRYLIKTRGQQVTLSCSPISGHRSVSWYQQTPGQGLQFLFEYFSETQRNKGNFPGRFSGRQFSNSRSEMNVSTLELGDSALYLCASSLSGGYTGELFFGEGSRLTVL.

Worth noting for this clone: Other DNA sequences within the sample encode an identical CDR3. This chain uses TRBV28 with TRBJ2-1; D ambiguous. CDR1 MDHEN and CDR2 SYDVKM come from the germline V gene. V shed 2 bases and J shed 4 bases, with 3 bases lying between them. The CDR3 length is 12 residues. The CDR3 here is CASSLGYNEQFF. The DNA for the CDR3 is TGTGCCAGCAGTTTAGGTTACAATGAGCAGTTCTTC. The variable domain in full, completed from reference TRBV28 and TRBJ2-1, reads DVKVTQSSRYLVKRTGEKVFLECVQDMDHENMFWYRQDPGLGLRLIYFSYDVKMKEKGDIPEGYSVSREKKERFSLILESASTNQTSMYLCASSLGYNEQFFGPGTRLTVL.